Sequencing of this T cell receptor (beta chain) was carried out in a study of T cell responses to AZD1222 COVID-19 vaccine. Study-wide results and limits: Nearly half of unique spike-specific TCRs reportedly avoided B.1.351 and B.1.1.7 mutated regions.

Concerning this clone: The target antigen is unknown.

Sequencing used immunoSEQ multiplex PCR; TCRdb keeps in-frame clones, though not all of them. In the table there are 95,000 to 150,000 clones, under 95% of which are singletons. The germline CDR1 and CDR2 sequences are MDHEN and SYDVKM. V dropped 5 bases and J dropped 2 bases, with 20 bases sitting between them. CDR3 size: 17 residues. This TCR came from an adult in good health. V is TRBV28 and J is TRBJ2-3; the D is unclear. The sample was peripheral blood, taken on day 0 of AZD1222 vaccination. Written as DNA, the CDR3 is TGTGCCAGCAGTCCCTATGCCCCGATTAGATACACAGATACGCAGTATTTT. Translation gives CASSPYAPIRYTDTQYF.